This T cell receptor beta chain was recovered during a study of blood T cell repertoires in COVID-19. Profiling relied on immunoSEQ multiplex PCR, and the TCRdb table lists in-frame clones only, not all of them. Of under 200,000 clones listed, 80% to 85% were seen once; the top ten hold about 2.7%. Per germline, CDR1 SGHRS and CDR2 YFSETQ. This CDR3 comprises 14 residues. Trimming removed 1 base at V and 5 bases at J, with 12 bases between. The clonotype was recovered from a human donor with acute or convalescent COVID-19. The donor label of this sample is uncertain. The sequencing input was peripheral blood. The chain combines TRBV5-1 with TRBJ2-5; possibly TRBD2 for D (5 bases). In DNA, the CDR3 is TGCGCCAGCAGCTTGCCGGGGTCGGGGGAGACCCAGTACTTC. Encoded protein: CASSLPGSGETQYF.